This T cell receptor (beta chain) was sequenced in a study of blood T cell repertoires in COVID-19. About the research overall: Nucleic acid was either cDNA or gDNA, and it came from T cells, B-cell-depleted T cells, or PBMCs.

The germline V gene encodes CDR1 MNHEY and CDR2 SVGAGI. The V gene end was trimmed by 6 bases and the J gene end by 8 bases; junction bases not matched to a gene: 15. The CDR3 extends over 15 amino acids. As handled by the study authors: Using reference gene primer amplification, nucleated cell counts were estimated. The method was immunoSEQ multiplex PCR; TCRdb's version includes in-frame clones alone and lacks a portion of them. V and J calls and clone size are those listed in that table; D and trimming were worked out from the DNA. The sample includes 130,000 to 150,000 clones, 84% seen only once; the top ten take over 7.5%.

The source of this sequence is a woman older than 75 in a cohort sampled during active or convalescent COVID-19. The sequenced material came from peripheral blood. This chain joins TRBV6-5 and TRBJ1-2; TRBD1 aligns across 7 bases. The DNA for the CDR3 is TGTGCCAGCAGACTCCGACAGGGCCAGAAACGAGGCTACACCTTC. Its translation: CASRLRQGQKRGYTF.